What follows describes a single T cell receptor beta chain. The antigen is not known. The length of the CDR3 is 15 residues. Losses at the gene ends were 1 base for V and 6 bases for J; bases not matched to a gene: 6. The germline V gene has CDR1 SGHTA and CDR2 FQGNSA. This entry is derived from a study of PD-1 blockade in classical Hodgkin lymphoma. Whole-study results and caveats: Reported baseline diversity: healthy donors highest, relapsed/refractory patients lowest. No one has yet defined what causes the repertoire differences, which may be disease activity or prior therapy.

Sequenced by immunoSEQ multiplex PCR; TCRdb stores in-frame clones only, minus some. The table lists 20,000 to 25,000 clones, approximately 94% of them singletons, with 4.5% to 6.5% in the top ten. Time point of the sample: newly diagnosed, previously untreated cHL patient sample. Comparison relied on PBMCs that came from newly diagnosed, untreated classical Hodgkin lymphoma. This clonotype was sampled from a human donor with classical Hodgkin lymphoma. The sample comprised peripheral blood mononuclear cells (PBMCs). V gene TRBV7-2 combines with J gene TRBJ2-3, with 8 bases that match TRBD2. CDR3 loop: CASSLEGLVADTQYF. In DNA form, the CDR3 reads TGTGCCAGCAGCTTAGAGGGACTAGTAGCGGATACGCAGTATTTT.